The clone carrying this T cell receptor (beta chain) was observed a single time. No antigen is known for it. This entry is derived from a study of OX40 agonist ivuxolimab in advanced cancers. Study in general: Dosing consisted of intravenous ivuxolimab at 0.01 to 10 mg/kg every 2 weeks.

The protocol was immunoSEQ multiplex PCR, while the TCRdb copy is restricted to in-frame clones and leaves out a portion. The table records nearly 45,000 clones, 84% of them present only once. The study, taken as a whole, reports: There was clonal expansion of CD4+ and CD8+ blood T cells by week 6 at 0.1 to 3.0 mg/kg.

The germline V gene has CDR1 MNHEY and CDR2 SVGAGI. Trimming stripped 2 bases from V and 3 bases from J, with 5 bases between. The CDR3 sequence is 13 residues long. The sequencing used CD4+ or CD8+ T cells sorted from blood, collected in a trial of the OX40 agonist ivuxolimab. The sequence was obtained from an adult with an advanced solid tumor such as melanoma, head and neck, liver or kidney cancer. V and J are TRBV6-5 and TRBJ1-5; TRBD1 might be the D (5 bases). The DNA of the CDR3 is TGTGCCAGCAGTTACGGGGCCAATCAGCCCCAGCATTTT. Protein product: CASSYGANQPQHF.